The present entry profiles one TCR beta chain with its context. The sample originates from a study of shared clonotypes between healthy human individuals. In germline, CDR1 is SGDLS, CDR2 YYNGEE. The CDR3 runs 16 residues. Trimming left V 1 base short and J 1 base short, with 9 bases between. The table came from immunoSEQ multiplex PCR; TCRdb's copy has only in-frame clones and leaves some out. The sample carries hundreds of thousands of clones, about 96% recorded once. This rearrangement joins TRBV9 to TRBJ2-6, with D perhaps TRBD1 (6 bases). Sequencing input: naive CD4+ T cells sorted from blood. Subset of the sample: CD45RA+ positively selected. The receptor comes from a woman aged 25 to 39 in good health. The CDR3 sequence is CASSVSGESGANVLTF. As DNA, the CDR3 is TGTGCCAGCAGCGTATCAGGGGAGTCTGGGGCCAACGTCCTGACTTTC. Full variable domain (remainder filled in from reference TRBV9 and TRBJ2-6): DSGVTQTPKHLITATGQRVTLRCSPRSGDLSVYWYQQSLDQGLQFLIQYYNGEERAKGNILERFSAQQFPDLHSELNLSSLELGDSALYFCASSVSGESGANVLTFGAGSRLTVL.